This T cell receptor beta chain was captured in a study of T-cell memory formation after mild COVID-19. On the study more broadly: TCR clustering was largely donor specific.

As for this clonotype: Its antigen is still unknown.

The V gene's germline CDR1 is SQVTM and CDR2 ANQGSEA. The CDR3 has 12 residues. Trimming shortened V by 4 bases and J by 3 bases, and 10 bases separated the two germline ends. Study conclusions and caveats: The main location of contracting CD4+ clones was CM and EM, and that of contracting CD8+ clones was EMRA.

5'RACE with constant-segment primers yielded barcoded, UMI-tagged TCR alpha and TCR beta cDNA libraries. TCRdb called the 5' RACE reads again in MiXCR, with one record for every CDR3 protein. The repertoire includes about 400,000 distinct CDR3 sequences, roughly a quarter of them detected once, and around 9% sits in the top ten. The rearrangement links TRBV29-1 to TRBJ2-7; D unresolved. This TCR was recovered from an adult woman who had mild COVID-19 (a few samples of this study predate the infection). Cell type and time point are not known. The source material was PBMCs or a T cell subset sorted from them (not recorded which). The DNA of the CDR3 is TGCAGCGTTGTTGGTTTTCACTACGAGCAGTACTTC. Amino acid sequence: CSVVGFHYEQYF.